Below, 24 T cell receptor beta chains from the same sample are listed, as sequenced in a study of T cell repertoires in cytomegalovirus infection. TCRdb processed the reads anew with MiXCR; each CDR3 protein has one entry. In the table there are about 530,000 distinct CDR3 sequences, more than 25% of which are singletons. Sequencing used PBMCs. The receptors were gathered from a human donor in good health (CMV status not recorded). Some clones in this sample may be carry-over from other donors' samples.

The chain carries TRBV4-1 and TRBJ2-1; weak D call: TRBD1 (5 bases). The CDR3 is 17 residues long. From germline, CDR1 is MGHRA and CDR2 YSYEKL. Trimming took 4 bases from V and 0 from J, leaving 16 bases between them. CDR3 amino acids: CASSPGMAKSSYNEQFF. The CDR3, as DNA: TGCGCCAGCAGCCCAGGGATGGCGAAAAGCTCCTACAATGAGCAGTTCTTC.

This clonotype was recorded only once. The chain recombines TRBV6-1 with TRBJ2-7, with D possibly being TRBD2 (6 bases). The germline V and J ends were trimmed by 2 bases and 2 bases, with 16 bases remaining between them. The CDR3 extends over 16 amino acids. Per the germline V gene, CDR1 is MNHNS and CDR2 is SASEGT. The CDR3 here is CASSETWGDPAYEQYF. The CDR3 coding sequence is TGTGCCAGCAGTGAAACCTGGGGGGACCCGGCCTACGAGCAGTACTTC.

The chain recombines TRBV6-2 or TRBV6-3 with TRBJ2-3; possibly TRBD2 for D (5 bases). V lost 2 bases to trimming and J lost 6 bases, with 18 bases between them. The CDR3 has 16 amino acids. Per germline, CDR1 MNHEY and CDR2 SVGEGT. CDR3 coding DNA: TGTGCCAGCAGTTACACCATAGCGTTGTTCATGGATACGCAGTATTTT. This encodes CASSYTIALFMDTQYF.

The CDR3 protein is CSARDGGTGSNEQFF. The CDR3 DNA sequence: TGCAGTGCTAGGGATGGCGGGACAGGGTCCAATGAGCAGTTCTTC. The chain recombines TRBV20-1 with TRBJ2-1, with TRBD1 matching 9 bases. The CDR3 runs to 15 residues. With 3 bases clipped from V and 6 bases from J, the junction kept 9 bases outside the gene matches. Germline V lookup: CDR1 DFQATT, CDR2 SNEGSKA (reference sequence).

The V gene is TRBV19, the J gene TRBJ1-2; the D gene is possibly TRBD1 (5 bases). Germline CDR1 is LNHDA and CDR2 is SQIVND (reference sequence). The CDR3 loop spans 13 amino acids. The germline V and J ends were trimmed by 9 bases and 0 bases, with 11 bases remaining between them. CDR3 sequence reads: CASRDGPNYGYTF. As DNA, the CDR3 is TGTGCCAGCCGGGACGGACCTAACTATGGCTACACCTTC.

This clonotype was counted at least ten times. V gene TRBV7-2 combines with J gene TRBJ2-3, with unresolved D. V was pared by 2 bases and J by 4 bases, with 7 bases between. The CDR3 has 13 amino acids. Germline CDR1 and CDR2: SGHTA and FQGNSA. For the CDR3, the DNA is TGTGCCAGCAGCTTATCTAGATCAGATACGCAGTATTTT. This codes for CASSLSRSDTQYF.

CDR3: CASSKTGVPGQPQHF. The CDR3 DNA reads TGTGCCAGCAGTAAGACAGGGGTCCCAGGTCAGCCCCAGCATTTT. V usage is TRBV28 and J usage is TRBJ1-5; TRBD1 matches at 8 bases. Germline CDR1 is MDHEN and CDR2 is SYDVKM. With 5 bases clipped from V and 6 bases from J, the junction kept 9 bases outside the gene matches. The CDR3 totals 15 residues.

This clonotype was observed a handful of times. V gene TRBV19 combines with J gene TRBJ2-7; possibly TRBD2 for D (6 bases). CDR1 is LNHDA, CDR2 SQIVND, per germline (reference sequence). The CDR3 loop spans 12 amino acids. Trimming left V 3 bases short and J 7 bases short, with 10 bases between. The CDR3 region is CASSIPGGEQYV. CDR3 coding DNA: TGTGCCAGTAGTATTCCCGGGGGTGAGCAGTACGTC.

This chain links TRBV6-2 or TRBV6-3 with TRBJ2-1; possibly TRBD2 for D (5 bases). The CDR3 sequence is 16 residues long. Trimming left V 2 bases short and J 8 bases short, with 19 bases between. Per the germline V gene, CDR1 is MNHEY and CDR2 is SVGEGT. As DNA, the CDR3 is TGTGCCAGCAGTTACCCGGGAACGGGGAGCAGTTATGAGCAGTTCTTC. It encodes CASSYPGTGSSYEQFF.

The chain carries TRBV12-3 or TRBV12-4 and TRBJ2-1, with 14 bases aligning to TRBD2. This CDR3 is 17 amino acids long. Germline trimming cut 4 bases from V and 5 bases from J; bases unmatched to any gene: 7. In DNA form, the CDR3 reads TGTGCCAGCAGTTCCGTTAGGACTAGCGGGAGGAACAATGAGCAGTTCTTC. Protein product: CASSSVRTSGRNNEQFF.

This clonotype has only a few counts. The rearrangement uses TRBV6-1 and TRBJ2-3; D tentatively reads TRBD1 or TRBD2 (6 bases each). Looked up from germline, CDR1 is MNHNS and CDR2 is SASEGT. There are 14 residues in the CDR3. V was shortened by 10 bases and J by 2 bases, with 16 bases between the two germline ends. The CDR3 here is CATRGGLFTDTQYF. The CDR3 nucleotides read TGTGCCACCCGAGGGGGGCTTTTCACAGATACGCAGTATTTT.

This chain links TRBV7-6 with TRBJ2-5; 9 nucleotides match TRBD2. The CDR3 has 17 amino acids. The junction had 11 bases not matched to a gene; V was cut back by 1 base and J by 5 bases. Germline V CDR1 and CDR2: SGHVS, FNYEAQ. The CDR3 nucleotides are TGTGCCAGCAGCTTAGGGTATAGCGGGAGTGCGAGGGAGACCCAGTACTTC. Amino acids: CASSLGYSGSARETQYF.

This clonotype was observed a handful of times. This chain joins TRBV4-3 and TRBJ2-5; D is uncertain. Germline V gene data show CDR1 as LGHNA and CDR2 as YSLEER. The V end was cut by 4 bases, the J end by 1 base, with 7 bases between. CDR3 length: 13 amino acids. The CDR3 loop reads CASSLWSQETQYF. DNA for the CDR3: TGCGCCAGCAGCCTATGGAGCCAAGAGACCCAGTACTTC.

This rearrangement joins TRBV20-1 to TRBJ1-1; the D is unclear. Germline CDR1 and CDR2: DFQATT and SNEGSKA (reference sequence). CDR3 length: 12 amino acids. V was cut by 2 bases and J by 4 bases, with 8 bases left in between. CDR3 amino acids: CSARQQLTEAFF. In nucleotides, the CDR3 is TGCAGTGCTAGACAACAGCTCACTGAAGCTTTCTTT.

CDR3 sequence (DNA): TGTGCCAGCAGCTTAGGCAACAGGGCGGAGGGGCAAGAGACCCAGTACTTC. It codes for CASSLGNRAEGQETQYF. V gene TRBV7-4 combines with J gene TRBJ2-5; D assignment may be TRBD1 or TRBD2 (6 bases each). The CDR3 totals 17 residues. Germline CDR1 reads SGHVT; CDR2 reads SQSDAQ. The germline V and J ends were trimmed by 1 base and 2 bases, with 17 bases remaining between them. The entire variable domain, with the rest obtained from reference TRBV7-4 and TRBJ2-5, is as follows: GAGVSQSPRYKVAKRGRDVALRCDSISGHVTLYWYRQTLGQGSEVLTYSQSDAQRDKSGRPSGRFSAERPERSVSTLKIQRTEQGDSAVYLCASSLGNRAEGQETQYFGPGTRLLVL.

The chain uses TRBV20-1 and TRBJ2-3; D is uncertain. Trimming pared 2 bases from V and 2 bases from J, leaving 17 bases between. This CDR3 comprises 16 residues. Germline V CDR1 and CDR2: DFQATT, SNEGSKA (reference sequence). CDR3 coding DNA: TGCAGTGCTAGACCCTCCTTTCATAACCCCACAGATACGCAGTATTTT. Translated, it gives CSARPSFHNPTDTQYF.

This clonotype was recorded at least ten times. This chain uses TRBV7-8 with TRBJ1-1; D unclear. Germline V gene lookup returns CDR1 SGHVS and CDR2 FQNEAQ. The CDR3 extends over 13 amino acids. Between the trimmed V and J ends, which lost 1 base and 7 bases, there was a span of 10 bases. CDR3 DNA sequence: TGTGCCAGCAGCTTAGAGGGCCCGCTTGAAGCTTTCTTT. It yields the protein CASSLEGPLEAFF.

This clonotype was detected ten times or more. The chain uses TRBV7-9 and TRBJ1-6; D remains unclear. CDR3 length: 14 amino acids. Germline assignment: CDR1 SEHNR and CDR2 FQNEAQ (reference sequence). Trimming removed 5 bases from V and 7 bases from J, with 12 bases in between. For the CDR3, the DNA is TGTGCCAGCAGCCACAGAGATTTCAATTCACCCCTCCACTTT. Translation: CASSHRDFNSPLHF. Full variable domain (outside the CDR3, taken from reference TRBV7-9 and TRBJ1-6): DTGVSQNPRHKITKRGQNVTFRCDPISEHNRLYWYRQTLGQGPEFLTYFQNEAQLEKSRLLSDRFSAERPKGSFSTLEIQRTEQGDSAMYLCASSHRDFNSPLHFGNGTRLTVT.

This clonotype was found a few times. The chain is built from TRBV15 and TRBJ2-2, with D tentatively TRBD2 (6 bases). The CDR3 has 17 residues. Germline lookup yields CDR1 LNHNV and CDR2 YYDKDF (reference sequence). V gave up 1 base and J gave up 2 bases, with 14 bases separating them. The CDR3 loop is CATSRGLGLVNTGELFF. CDR3 in DNA: TGTGCCACCAGCAGAGGACTGGGACTCGTAAACACCGGGGAGCTGTTTTTT.

This clonotype was seen a few times. The chain employs TRBV7-2 and TRBJ2-7; 10 bases align to TRBD1. This CDR3 spans 16 amino acids. Trimming at V came to 5 bases and at J to 4 bases, leaving 11 bases not matched to a gene. Germline CDR1 and CDR2: SGHTA and FQGNSA. Written as DNA, the CDR3 is TGTGCCAGCAGCACAAGCAGGGGACAGGGGAAGTACGAGCAGTACTTC. Its protein product is CASSTSRGQGKYEQYF. The entire variable domain, with the rest obtained from reference TRBV7-2 and TRBJ2-7, is as follows: GAGVSQSPSNKVTEKGKDVELRCDPISGHTALYWYRQSLGQGLEFLIYFQGNSAPDKSGLPSDRFSAERTGGSVSTLTIQRTQQEDSAVYLCASSTSRGQGKYEQYFGPGTRLTVT.

This rearrangement joins TRBV7-9 to TRBJ2-2, with D perhaps matching TRBD2 (6 bases). V dropped 6 bases and J dropped 3 bases, with 26 bases sitting between them. The CDR3 is 19 residues long. Germline V CDR1 and CDR2: SEHNR, FQNEAQ (reference sequence). CDR3 residues: CASSSTVAVPRGHTGELFF. The CDR3 nucleotides read TGTGCCAGCAGTTCCACCGTTGCCGTCCCGCGGGGCCACACCGGGGAGCTGTTTTTT.

The chain carries TRBV11-1 and TRBJ2-7; D is uncertain. Per the germline V gene, CDR1 is SGHAT and CDR2 is FQDESV (reference sequence). CDR3 length equals 15 residues. The ends were cut back, 5 bases at V and 3 bases at J, with 17 bases in the middle. Here the CDR3 DNA reads TGTGCCAGCAGCCGTTCAATCGGATTCGACTACGAGCAGTACTTC. Protein product: CASSRSIGFDYEQYF.

This clonotype has at least ten counts. The V and J genes are TRBV6-1 and TRBJ2-1; D is ambiguous. CDR3 length equals 15 residues. Germline CDR1 and CDR2: MNHNS and SASEGT. Trimming cost V 7 bases and J 0 bases, with 13 bases left between them. CDR3 region: CASTKERGSYNEQFF. The CDR3, as DNA: TGTGCCAGCACCAAGGAGAGAGGCTCCTACAATGAGCAGTTCTTC.

In this sample, this clonotype turned up many times. The V gene is TRBV7-2, the J gene TRBJ2-1, with 10 nucleotides matching TRBD2. Germline V CDR1 and CDR2: SGHTA, FQGNSA. CDR3 length: 17 residues. V shed 1 base, J shed 5 bases, and the junction held 8 bases outside the gene matches. CDR3 in amino acids: CASSLELAGVGNNEQFF. CDR3 sequence (DNA): TGTGCCAGCAGCTTAGAGCTAGCGGGAGTAGGGAACAATGAGCAGTTCTTC.